This TCR beta chain was identified in a study of blood T cell repertoires in COVID-19. Across the study: Donors in the United States, Italy and Spain gave samples during acute or convalescent COVID-19. From T cells, B-cell-depleted T cells, or PBMCs came the material, which was cDNA or gDNA.

Per the authors' pipeline: Reference gene primer amplification gave nucleated cell count estimates. Produced via immunoSEQ multiplex PCR; TCRdb's table is partial and in-frame only. The V and J calls and clone size were taken over from that table, and D and trimming were inferred from the DNA. The sample has roughly 150,000 clones; over 65% are singletons. This CDR3 comprises 15 residues. V shed 5 bases, J shed 6 bases, and the junction held 7 bases outside the gene matches. Germline lookup yields CDR1 SNHLY and CDR2 FYNNEI. The TCR originated in a man in his 60s with acute or convalescent COVID-19. V and J are TRBV2 and TRBJ1-5; 10 bases are shared with TRBD1. The sample comprised peripheral blood. The CDR3 loop reads CASSLTGGGRQPQHF. CDR3 coding DNA: TGTGCCAGCAGTTTGACAGGGGGCGGCCGTCAGCCCCAGCATTTT.